What follows are 6 T cell receptor beta chains derived from one specimen sequenced in a study of cytomegalovirus exposure and HLA in healthy donors. PCR amplification relied on 60 Vbeta primers (plus 13 Jbeta primers). Sequencing used immunoSEQ multiplex PCR; TCRdb keeps in-frame clones, though not all of them. The profile shows some 150,000 clones, around 60% of them singletons. Sequenced material: PBMCs. The receptors come from a woman aged 60-75 years in good health and CMV-seropositive.

This clone was detected only once. The chain joins TRBV4-2 to TRBJ2-2, with TRBD2 matching 7 bases. The CDR3 extends over 18 amino acids. CDR1 is LGHNA, CDR2 YNFKEQ, per germline. V trimming: 4 bases; J trimming: 8 bases; junction bases outside the gene matches: 19. CDR3 DNA sequence: TGTGCCAGCAGCCTAACGCCTCTAGCGGCGAAAGGGCTGGGGGAGCTGTTTTTT. Translation gives CASSLTPLAAKGLGELFF.

This sequence joins TRBV6-6 and TRBJ2-1; 12 positions agree with TRBD2. Germline lookup yields CDR1 MNHNY and CDR2 SVGAGI (reference sequence). This CDR3 is 16 amino acids long. With V trimmed by 5 bases and J by 7 bases, 9 bases remained unmatched. The CDR3 sequence is CASSPLAGGPRNEQFF. The DNA of the CDR3 is TGTGCCAGCAGTCCCCTAGCGGGAGGGCCAAGGAATGAGCAGTTCTTC.

The table lists this clone with a few counts. The chain is built from TRBV7-8 and TRBJ1-5, with unresolved D. V gave up 0 bases and J gave up 7 bases, with 13 bases separating them. This CDR3 comprises 15 residues. Looked up from germline, CDR1 is SGHVS and CDR2 is FQNEAQ. The CDR3 nucleotides read TGTGCCAGCAGCTTAGCGGGCAAGGTTGGGCAGCCCCAGCATTTT. This codes for CASSLAGKVGQPQHF.

There are a few counts of this clone. The gene calls are TRBV27 and TRBJ2-2; TRBD2 aligns across 9 bases. J lost 6 bases, V lost 7 bases, and 9 bases had no gene match. This CDR3 has 15 amino acids. CDR1 MNHEY and CDR2 SMNVEV come from the germline V gene (reference sequence). The CDR3 spells CASKISGRGAGELFF. CDR3 bases: TGTGCCAGCAAAATTAGCGGGAGAGGGGCCGGGGAGCTGTTTTTT.

The chain employs TRBV29-1 and TRBJ1-2; TRBD1 matches 11 bases. Trimming took 7 bases from V and 6 from J; bases not matched to a gene: 4. This CDR3 spans 12 amino acids. Per the germline V gene, CDR1 is SQVTM and CDR2 is ANQGSEA. The CDR3 is CSGWTGGNGYTF. The CDR3 nucleotides read TGCAGCGGCTGGACAGGGGGCAATGGCTACACCTTC.

In this sample, this clone turned up a few times. The chain links TRBV19 to TRBJ2-5; D remains ambiguous. The tail of the sequence fits TRBJ2-7 better, so the J call may be wrong. This CDR3 has 13 residues. Germline lookup yields CDR1 LNHDA and CDR2 SQIVND (reference sequence). The CDR3 coding sequence is TGTGCCAGTAGTAGCTGGGACTCCTACGAGCAGTACTTC. The encoded protein is CASSSWDSYEQYF.